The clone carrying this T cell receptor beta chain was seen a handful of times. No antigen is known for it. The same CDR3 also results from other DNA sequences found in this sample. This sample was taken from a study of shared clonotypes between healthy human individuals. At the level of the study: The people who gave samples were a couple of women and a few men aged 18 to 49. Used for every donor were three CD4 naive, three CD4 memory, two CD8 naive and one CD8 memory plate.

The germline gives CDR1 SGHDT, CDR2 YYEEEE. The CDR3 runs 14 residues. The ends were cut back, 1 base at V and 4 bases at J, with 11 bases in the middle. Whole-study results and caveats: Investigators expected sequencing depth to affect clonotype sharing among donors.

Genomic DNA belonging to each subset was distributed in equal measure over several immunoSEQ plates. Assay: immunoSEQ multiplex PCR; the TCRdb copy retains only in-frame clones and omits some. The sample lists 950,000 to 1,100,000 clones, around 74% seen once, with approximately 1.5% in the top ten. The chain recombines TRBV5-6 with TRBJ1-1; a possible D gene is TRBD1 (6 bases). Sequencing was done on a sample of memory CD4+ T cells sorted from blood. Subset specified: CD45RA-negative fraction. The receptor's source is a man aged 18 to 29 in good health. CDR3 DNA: TGTGCCAGCAGCTTGCAGGGGCCCAGCACTGAAGCTTTCTTT. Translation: CASSLQGPSTEAFF. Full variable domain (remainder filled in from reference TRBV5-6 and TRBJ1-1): DAGVTQSPTHLIKTRGQQVTLRCSPKSGHDTVSWYQQALGQGPQFIFQYYEEEERQRGNFPDRFSGHQFPNYSSELNVNALLLGDSALYLCASSLQGPSTEAFFGQGTRLTVV.